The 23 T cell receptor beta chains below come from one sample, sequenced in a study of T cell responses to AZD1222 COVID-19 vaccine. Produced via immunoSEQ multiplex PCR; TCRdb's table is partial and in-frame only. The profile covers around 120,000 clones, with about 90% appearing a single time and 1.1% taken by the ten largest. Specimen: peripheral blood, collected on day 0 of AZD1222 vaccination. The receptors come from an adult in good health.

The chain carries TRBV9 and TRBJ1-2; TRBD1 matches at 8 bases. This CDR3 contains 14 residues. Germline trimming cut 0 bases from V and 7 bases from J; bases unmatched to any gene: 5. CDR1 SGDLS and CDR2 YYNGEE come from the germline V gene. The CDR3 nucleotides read TGTGCCAGCAGCGTAGTCGTGGACAGGGCTGGCTACACCTTC. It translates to CASSVVVDRAGYTF.

The DNA of the CDR3 is TGTGCCAGCAGTTTCGTTCTGAATGAGCAGTTCTTC. Its protein product is CASSFVLNEQFF. V gene TRBV28 combines with J gene TRBJ2-1; D remains unclear. This CDR3 is built from 12 residues. Germline V gives CDR1 MDHEN, CDR2 SYDVKM. Trimming left V 3 bases short and J 7 bases short, with 7 bases between. Based on the CDR3 plus reference TRBV28 and TRBJ2-1, the full variable domain is DVKVTQSSRYLVKRTGEKVFLECVQDMDHENMFWYRQDPGLGLRLIYFSYDVKMKEKGDIPEGYSVSREKKERFSLILESASTNQTSMYLCASSFVLNEQFFGPGTRLTVL.

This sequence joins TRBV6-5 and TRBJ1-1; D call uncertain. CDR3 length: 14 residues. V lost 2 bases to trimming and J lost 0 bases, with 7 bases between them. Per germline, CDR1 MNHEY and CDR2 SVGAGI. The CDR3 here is CASSYLGMNTEAFF. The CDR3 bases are TGTGCCAGCAGTTACCTGGGGATGAACACTGAAGCTTTCTTT.

The CDR3 region is CASSLDGDNQPQHF. The CDR3, as DNA: TGTGCCAGCAGCTTGGACGGAGATAATCAGCCCCAGCATTTT. This chain links TRBV7-9 with TRBJ1-5; D is ambiguous. Germline values: CDR1 SEHNR, CDR2 FQNEAQ (reference sequence). Trimming removed 3 bases from V and 4 bases from J, with 10 bases in between. CDR3 length: 14 amino acids.

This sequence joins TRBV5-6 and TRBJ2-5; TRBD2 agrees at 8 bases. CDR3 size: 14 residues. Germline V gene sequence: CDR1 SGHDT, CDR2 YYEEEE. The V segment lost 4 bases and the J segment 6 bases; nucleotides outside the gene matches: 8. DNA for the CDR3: TGTGCCAGCAGCAATGGGGGTAGCGGGAAGACCCAGTACTTC. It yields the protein CASSNGGSGKTQYF.

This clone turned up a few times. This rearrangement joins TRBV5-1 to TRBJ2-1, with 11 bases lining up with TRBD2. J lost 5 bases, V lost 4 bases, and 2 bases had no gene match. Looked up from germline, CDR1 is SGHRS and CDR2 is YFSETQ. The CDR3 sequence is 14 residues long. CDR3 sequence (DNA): TGCGCCAGCAGCCCGGGACTAGCGGACAATGAGCAGTTCTTC. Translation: CASSPGLADNEQFF.

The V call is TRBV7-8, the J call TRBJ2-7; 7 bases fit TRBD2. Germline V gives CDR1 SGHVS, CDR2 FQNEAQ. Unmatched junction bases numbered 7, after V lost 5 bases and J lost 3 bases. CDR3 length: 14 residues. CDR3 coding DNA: TGTGCCAGCAGCATAAGCGGGACGGGCTACGAGCAGTACTTC. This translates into CASSISGTGYEQYF.

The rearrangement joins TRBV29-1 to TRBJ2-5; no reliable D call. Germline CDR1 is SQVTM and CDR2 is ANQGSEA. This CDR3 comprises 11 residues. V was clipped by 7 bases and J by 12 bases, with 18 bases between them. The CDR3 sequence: CSGSALSREYF. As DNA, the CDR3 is TGCAGCGGCAGTGCTCTAAGTAGGGAGTACTTC.

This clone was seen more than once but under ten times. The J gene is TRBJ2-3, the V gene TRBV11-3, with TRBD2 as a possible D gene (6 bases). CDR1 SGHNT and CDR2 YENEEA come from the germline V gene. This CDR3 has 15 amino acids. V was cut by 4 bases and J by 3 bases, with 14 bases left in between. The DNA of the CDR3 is TGTGCCAGCAGCTCCGCGGGATTGGAAACAGATACGCAGTATTTT. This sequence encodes CASSSAGLETDTQYF.

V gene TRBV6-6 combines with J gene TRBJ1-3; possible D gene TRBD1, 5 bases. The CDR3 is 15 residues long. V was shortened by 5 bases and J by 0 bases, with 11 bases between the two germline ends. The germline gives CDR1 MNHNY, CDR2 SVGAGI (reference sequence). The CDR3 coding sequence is TGTGCCAGCAGTAAACCAGGGAGCTCTGGAAACACCATATATTTT. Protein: CASSKPGSSGNTIYF.

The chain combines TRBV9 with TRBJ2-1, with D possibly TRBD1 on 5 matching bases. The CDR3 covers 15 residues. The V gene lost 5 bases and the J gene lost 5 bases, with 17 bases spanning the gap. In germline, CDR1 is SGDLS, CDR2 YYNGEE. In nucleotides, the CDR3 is TGTGCCAGCAGTGCTCCCGGCAGGGTGAACAATGAGCAGTTCTTC. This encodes CASSAPGRVNNEQFF. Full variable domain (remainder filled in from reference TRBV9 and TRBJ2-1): DSGVTQTPKHLITATGQRVTLRCSPRSGDLSVYWYQQSLDQGLQFLIQYYNGEERAKGNILERFSAQQFPDLHSELNLSSLELGDSALYFCASSAPGRVNNEQFFGPGTRLTVL.

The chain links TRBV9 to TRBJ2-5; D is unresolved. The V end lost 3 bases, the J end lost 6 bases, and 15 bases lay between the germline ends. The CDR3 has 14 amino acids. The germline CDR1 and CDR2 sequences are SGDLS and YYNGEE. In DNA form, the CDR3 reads TGTGCCAGCAGCGCAAGTCCCCCTGAAAAGACCCAGTACTTC. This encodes CASSASPPEKTQYF. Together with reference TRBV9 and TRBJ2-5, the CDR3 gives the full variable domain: DSGVTQTPKHLITATGQRVTLRCSPRSGDLSVYWYQQSLDQGLQFLIQYYNGEERAKGNILERFSAQQFPDLHSELNLSSLELGDSALYFCASSASPPEKTQYFGPGTRLLVL.

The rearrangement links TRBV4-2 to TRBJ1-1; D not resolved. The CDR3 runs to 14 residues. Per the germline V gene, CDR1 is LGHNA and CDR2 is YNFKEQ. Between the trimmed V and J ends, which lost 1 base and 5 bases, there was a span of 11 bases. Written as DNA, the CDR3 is TGTGCCAGCAGCCAAGCCACTACGGGGACTGAAGCTTTCTTT. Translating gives CASSQATTGTEAFF.

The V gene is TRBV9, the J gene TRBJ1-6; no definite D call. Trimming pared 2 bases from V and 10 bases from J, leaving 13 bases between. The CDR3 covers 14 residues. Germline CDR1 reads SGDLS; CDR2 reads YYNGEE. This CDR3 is CASSVTPERSPLHF. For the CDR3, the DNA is TGTGCCAGCAGCGTGACCCCAGAAAGGTCACCCCTCCACTTT.

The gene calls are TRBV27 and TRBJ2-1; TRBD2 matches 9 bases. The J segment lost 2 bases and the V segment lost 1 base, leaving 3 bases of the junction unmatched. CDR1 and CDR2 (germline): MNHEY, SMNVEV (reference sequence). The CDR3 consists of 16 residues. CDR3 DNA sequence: TGTGCCAGCAGTTTATATGGGACTAGCCCCTACAATGAGCAGTTCTTC. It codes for CASSLYGTSPYNEQFF.

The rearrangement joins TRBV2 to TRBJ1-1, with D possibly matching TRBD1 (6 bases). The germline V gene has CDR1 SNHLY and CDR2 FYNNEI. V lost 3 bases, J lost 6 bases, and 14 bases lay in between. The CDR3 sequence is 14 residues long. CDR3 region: CASSDVRGAAEAFF. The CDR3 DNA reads TGTGCCAGCAGTGACGTCAGGGGAGCAGCTGAAGCTTTCTTT.

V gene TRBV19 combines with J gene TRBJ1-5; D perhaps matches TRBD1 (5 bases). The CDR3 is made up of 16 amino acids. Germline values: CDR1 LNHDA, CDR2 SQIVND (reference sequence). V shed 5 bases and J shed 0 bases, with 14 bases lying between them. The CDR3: CASSPPTVYSNQPQHF. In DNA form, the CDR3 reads TGTGCCAGTAGTCCACCGACAGTTTATAGCAATCAGCCCCAGCATTTT.

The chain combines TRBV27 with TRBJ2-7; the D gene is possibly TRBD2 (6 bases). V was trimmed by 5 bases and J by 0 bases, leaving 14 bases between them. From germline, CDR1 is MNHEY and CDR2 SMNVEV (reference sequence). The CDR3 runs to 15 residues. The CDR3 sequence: CASSPPWGDSYEQYF. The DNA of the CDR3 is TGTGCCAGCAGTCCCCCCTGGGGGGACTCCTACGAGCAGTACTTC.

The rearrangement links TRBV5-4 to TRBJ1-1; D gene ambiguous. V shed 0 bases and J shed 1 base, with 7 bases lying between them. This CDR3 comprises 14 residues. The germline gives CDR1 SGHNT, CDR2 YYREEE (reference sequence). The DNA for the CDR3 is TGTGCCAGCAGCTTGGTCCTAGGGAACACTGAAGCTTTCTTT. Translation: CASSLVLGNTEAFF.

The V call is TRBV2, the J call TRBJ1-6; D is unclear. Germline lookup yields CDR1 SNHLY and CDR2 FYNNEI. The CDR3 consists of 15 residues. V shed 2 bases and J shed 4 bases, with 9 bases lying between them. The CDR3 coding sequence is TGTGCCAGCAGTGAACAGGCCGTTTATAATTCACCCCTCCACTTT. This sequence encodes CASSEQAVYNSPLHF.

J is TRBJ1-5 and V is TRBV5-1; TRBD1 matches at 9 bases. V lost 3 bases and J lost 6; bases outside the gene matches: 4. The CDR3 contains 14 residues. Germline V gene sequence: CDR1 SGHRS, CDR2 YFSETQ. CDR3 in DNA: TGCGCCAGCAGCTCGGGACAGGGAACTCAGCCCCAGCATTTT. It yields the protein CASSSGQGTQPQHF.

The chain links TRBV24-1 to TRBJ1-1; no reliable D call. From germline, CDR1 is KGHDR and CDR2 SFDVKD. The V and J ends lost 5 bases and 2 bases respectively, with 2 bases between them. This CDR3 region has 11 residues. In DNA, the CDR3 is TGTGCCACCAGTGTAAACACTGAAGCTTTCTTT. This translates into CATSVNTEAFF.

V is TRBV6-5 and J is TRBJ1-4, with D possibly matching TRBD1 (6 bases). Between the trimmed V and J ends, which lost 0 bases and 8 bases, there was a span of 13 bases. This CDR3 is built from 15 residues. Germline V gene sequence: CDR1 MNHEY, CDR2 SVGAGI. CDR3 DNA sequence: TGTGCCAGCAGTTACTCCCGGGACACCTACGAAAAACTGTTTTTT. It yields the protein CASSYSRDTYEKLFF.